This TCR beta chain was captured by sequencing in a study of T cell responses to AZD1222 COVID-19 vaccine. Study overall: Analyses pooled second doses at about 4 or about 12 weeks.

Libraries were prepared by immunoSEQ multiplex PCR; TCRdb keeps only in-frame clonotypes and omits some of them. The data hold roughly 180,000 clones, with roughly nine tenths observed a single time. CDR1 and CDR2 from the germline V gene are SQVTM and ANQGSEA. The CDR3 contains 15 residues. Trimming stripped 1 base from V and 0 bases from J, with 9 bases between. Study-wide findings and caveats: Baseline serology detected seropositivity in only six AZD1222 recipients. CD4 TCRs linked to vaccination spanned spike, dominating at 160-218 and 743-854.

As for this clone: Its cognate antigen is unknown.

The material was peripheral blood, obtained on day 0 of AZD1222 vaccination. This sequence joins TRBV29-1 and TRBJ2-2; the D is unclear. The receptor was isolated from an adult in good health. The CDR3 loop reads CSVEVPAANTGELFF. The CDR3 DNA sequence: TGCAGCGTTGAAGTACCGGCGGCGAACACCGGGGAGCTGTTTTTT.